The 27 T cell receptor beta chains below come from one sample, sequenced in a study of CD8+ T cells in alopecia areata. Following extraction, RNA underwent reverse transcription to cDNA, which served as the sequencing template. Assay used: immunoSEQ multiplex PCR; TCRdb lists only in-frame clones, some missing. The data contain about 160,000 clones, roughly two thirds of them seen just once; the ten biggest clones take up roughly 0.85%. As for treatment: oral pan-JAK inhibitor, 5-10 mg twice daily. The sample consisted of CD4+ T cells sorted from blood, taken at week 4, from a patient treated with tofacitinib. The origin of the receptors is a human donor with alopecia areata.

V is TRBV7-2 and J is TRBJ1-2; 9 bases match TRBD1. The germline gives CDR1 SGHTA, CDR2 FQGNSA. With 4 bases clipped from V and 6 bases from J, the junction kept 3 bases outside the gene matches. This CDR3 region has 13 residues. Written as DNA, the CDR3 is TGTGCCAGCAGCTACAGGGGGCTGGATGGCTACACCTTC. Translating gives CASSYRGLDGYTF.

The chain couples TRBV29-1 to TRBJ1-2; tentative D call: TRBD1 (5 bases). Germline CDR1 SQVTM, CDR2 ANQGSEA. The CDR3 consists of 12 residues. Deletions cut 6 bases from V and 3 bases from J, with 11 bases between. The CDR3 reads CSVVVRDYGYTF. CDR3 DNA sequence: TGCAGCGTCGTCGTCAGGGACTATGGCTACACCTTC. The full variable domain, its missing parts supplied by reference TRBV29-1 and TRBJ1-2, is SAVISQKPSRDICQRGTSLTIQCQVDSQVTMMFWYRQQPGQSLTLIATANQGSEATYESGFVIDKFPISRPNLTFSTLTVSNMSPEDSSIYLCSVVVRDYGYTFGSGTRLTVV.

V and J are TRBV9 and TRBJ2-5; 8 positions agree with TRBD2. The CDR3 extends over 16 amino acids. The ends lost 4 bases at V and 0 bases at J; junction bases unmatched: 8. Germline CDR1 and CDR2: SGDLS and YYNGEE. The chain's CDR3 is CASSPRGGQNQETQYF. The DNA of the CDR3 is TGTGCCAGCAGCCCCCGCGGGGGGCAGAACCAAGAGACCCAGTACTTC.

This CDR3 is CASSDRGRSTDTQYF. Here the CDR3 DNA reads TGTGCCAGCAGCGACAGGGGGCGAAGCACAGATACGCAGTATTTT. The chain links TRBV25-1 to TRBJ2-3; 10 nucleotides align to TRBD1. V dropped 6 bases and J dropped 0; count of bases not matched to a gene: 3. The CDR3 is 15 amino acids. Germline V lookup: CDR1 MGHDK, CDR2 SYGVNS.

This clone was found a few times. The V gene is TRBV29-1, the J gene TRBJ2-7, with D uncertain. This CDR3 has 13 amino acids. Germline assignment: CDR1 SQVTM and CDR2 ANQGSEA. Trimming shortened V by 6 bases and J by 0 bases, and 12 bases separated the two germline ends. The CDR3 DNA follows: TGCAGCGTATGCAGGCGGAACTCCTACGAGCAGTACTTC. Translated, it gives CSVCRRNSYEQYF.

The V and J genes are TRBV7-3 and TRBJ1-5, with 7 bases aligning to TRBD1. The CDR3 is 13 amino acids. V was pared by 5 bases and J by 9 bases, with 7 bases of the junction left unmatched. Looked up from germline, CDR1 is SGHTA and CDR2 is FQGTGA. CDR3 in DNA: TGTGCCAGCAGCGTAGGACAGGACTGGCCCCAGCATTTT. Translating gives CASSVGQDWPQHF.

This clone has just a few counts. Within the sample, other DNA sequences also encode this same CDR3. The V and J genes are TRBV4-2 and TRBJ2-2; no reliable D call. The CDR3 runs 12 residues. V lost 3 bases and J lost 5, with 4 bases in between. CDR1 and CDR2 from the germline V gene are LGHNA and YNFKEQ. The CDR3 bases are TGTGCCAGCAGCCAGGTGACCGGGGAGCTGTTTTTT. The encoded protein is CASSQVTGELFF.

In its sample, this clone was seen a few times. This sequence joins TRBV7-2 and TRBJ1-1; the match to TRBD1 covers 7 bases. Per germline, CDR1 SGHTA and CDR2 FQGNSA. Unmatched junction bases numbered 5, after V lost 3 bases and J lost 7 bases. The CDR3 covers 13 residues. The chain's CDR3 is CASSFWGQNEAFF. CDR3 DNA sequence: TGTGCCAGCAGCTTTTGGGGACAGAATGAAGCTTTCTTT.

Worth noting for this clone: The sample carries other DNA sequences with the same CDR3. The V call is TRBV5-1, the J call TRBJ2-1; D gene ambiguous. V was cut by 0 bases and J by 3 bases, with 4 bases left in between. In germline, CDR1 is SGHRS, CDR2 YFSETQ. The CDR3 spans 13 residues. The CDR3, as DNA: TGCGCCAGCAGCTTGGACAGCTACAATGAGCAGTTCTTC. As protein: CASSLDSYNEQFF.

The chain recombines TRBV7-9 with TRBJ1-2; perhaps TRBD1 as D (6 bases). The CDR3 contains 13 residues. CDR1 and CDR2 (germline): SEHNR, FQNEAQ (reference sequence). V was pared by 5 bases and J by 4 bases, with 11 bases between. Here the CDR3 DNA reads TGTGCCAGCAGCCAACAGGGAGGCTATGGCTACACCTTC. This codes for CASSQQGGYGYTF. Supplemented by reference TRBV7-9 and TRBJ1-2, the full variable domain reads DTGVSQNPRHKITKRGQNVTFRCDPISEHNRLYWYRQTLGQGPEFLTYFQNEAQLEKSRLLSDRFSAERPKGSFSTLEIQRTEQGDSAMYLCASSQQGGYGYTFGSGTRLTVV.

The chain is built from TRBV30 and TRBJ1-5; unclear D gene. This CDR3 has 12 amino acids. Germline CDR1 is GTSNPN and CDR2 is SVGIG (reference sequence). The germline V and J ends were trimmed by 6 bases and 2 bases, with 8 bases remaining between them. This CDR3 is CACGGGNQPQHF. The CDR3 DNA sequence: TGTGCCTGCGGAGGAGGCAATCAGCCCCAGCATTTT.

This clone was detected a few times. The CDR3 DNA is TGTGCCAGCAGTTACCGCCCCTTGGCCAAAAACATTCAGTACTTC. Its protein is CASSYRPLAKNIQYF. The chain has TRBV6-5 and TRBJ2-4; no reliable D call. The CDR3 spans 15 residues. The germline V and J ends were trimmed by 2 bases and 1 base, with 9 bases remaining between them. Looked up from germline, CDR1 is MNHEY and CDR2 is SVGAGI.

This clone came up a few times. The rearrangement links TRBV11-2 to TRBJ1-2; 7 bases line up with TRBD1. CDR3 length equals 16 residues. Trimming at V came to 5 bases and at J to 6 bases, leaving 15 bases not matched to a gene. Germline values: CDR1 SGHAT, CDR2 FQNNGV. CDR3 DNA sequence: TGTGCCAGCAGCCCGGGGAGGGGGCGCAGGGAACATGGCTACACCTTC. This gives the protein CASSPGRGRREHGYTF.

The chain uses TRBV6-6 and TRBJ2-3; D gene unclear. The CDR3 sequence is 12 residues long. The germline CDR1 and CDR2 sequences are MNHNY and SVGAGI (reference sequence). V was clipped by 4 bases and J by 3 bases, with 5 bases between them. CDR3 sequence (DNA): TGTGCCAGCAGTTCGAATACAGATACGCAGTATTTT. Its protein product is CASSSNTDTQYF.

V is TRBV7-2 and J is TRBJ2-1; 12 nucleotides match TRBD1. Germline trimming cut 3 bases from V and 8 bases from J; bases unmatched to any gene: 2. The CDR3 extends over 14 amino acids. Germline CDR1 SGHTA, CDR2 FQGNSA. In nucleotides, the CDR3 is TGTGCCAGCAGCTTGGGACAGGGGGCCGATGAGCAGTTCTTC. Amino acids: CASSLGQGADEQFF.

This rearrangement joins TRBV29-1 to TRBJ1-2; TRBD1 agrees at 9 bases. Per germline, CDR1 SQVTM and CDR2 ANQGSEA. Germline trimming cut 4 bases from V and 8 bases from J; bases unmatched to any gene: 5. The length of the CDR3 is 12 residues. The CDR3 nucleotides are TGCAGCGTTGGGGGACAGGGAAGGGGCTACACCTTC. It is translated as CSVGGQGRGYTF.

The chain couples TRBV30 to TRBJ2-5; D unresolved. The CDR3 consists of 11 residues. V lost 4 bases and J lost 0, with 3 bases in between. Looked up from germline, CDR1 is GTSNPN and CDR2 is SVGIG (reference sequence). Here the CDR3 DNA reads TGTGCCTGGACCCACCAAGAGACCCAGTACTTC. Encoded protein: CAWTHQETQYF.

V and J are TRBV29-1 and TRBJ2-5; possibly TRBD1 for D (6 bases). The length of the CDR3 is 13 residues. V was cut by 4 bases and J by 4 bases, with 13 bases left in between. Germline V lookup: CDR1 SQVTM, CDR2 ANQGSEA. The CDR3 sequence: CSVASGVLETQYF. The CDR3 region has the DNA TGCAGCGTTGCGTCAGGGGTTTTAGAGACCCAGTACTTC.

The chain carries TRBV5-1 and TRBJ2-3, with TRBD2 matching over 11 bases. CDR3 length equals 15 residues. CDR1 and CDR2 from the germline V gene are SGHRS and YFSETQ. The trim removed 2 bases at V and 2 bases at J, leaving 1 base unmatched. CDR3 region: CASSLLAGATDTQYF. CDR3 coding DNA: TGCGCCAGCAGCTTACTAGCGGGGGCCACAGATACGCAGTATTTT.

The CDR3 DNA sequence: TGTGCCAGCAGCTTATACGGGGACCAAGAGACCCAGTACTTC. The encoded protein is CASSLYGDQETQYF. The chain uses TRBV11-2 and TRBJ2-5, with D possibly matching TRBD2 (5 bases). Germline V gene data show CDR1 as SGHAT and CDR2 as FQNNGV. The V end was cut by 2 bases, the J end by 0 bases, with 7 bases between. The CDR3 totals 14 residues.

The rearrangement uses TRBV7-3 and TRBJ2-3; TRBD2 matches at 8 bases. The CDR3 is 14 amino acids. The junction had 3 bases not matched to a gene; V was cut back by 2 bases and J by 5 bases. CDR1 SGHTA and CDR2 FQGTGA come from the germline V gene. The CDR3 loop is CASSLGLAGDTQYF. For the CDR3, the DNA is TGTGCCAGCAGCTTAGGCCTAGCGGGAGATACGCAGTATTTT.

The V and J genes are TRBV7-2 and TRBJ1-5, with 7 bases fitting TRBD1. The CDR3 covers 15 residues. The trim removed 3 bases at V and 3 bases at J, leaving 5 bases unmatched. Germline loops: CDR1 SGHTA, CDR2 FQGNSA. In DNA form, the CDR3 reads TGTGCCAGCAGCTTCAAGACAGGGAACAATCAGCCCCAGCATTTT. This codes for CASSFKTGNNQPQHF.

This clone has more than one count but fewer than ten. The V gene is TRBV29-1, the J gene TRBJ2-3; the match to TRBD2 covers 11 bases. The V segment lost 1 base and the J segment 2 bases; nucleotides outside the gene matches: 5. Germline V gives CDR1 SQVTM, CDR2 ANQGSEA. The CDR3 contains 16 residues. CDR3 sequence reads: CSVEVAGGTPTDTQYF. Here the CDR3 DNA reads TGCAGCGTTGAAGTAGCGGGGGGGACACCCACAGATACGCAGTATTTT.

V and J are TRBV6-6 and TRBJ1-6; D is unclear. Per the germline V gene, CDR1 is MNHNY and CDR2 is SVGAGI (reference sequence). V gave up 6 bases and J gave up 8 bases, with 14 bases separating them. This CDR3 region has 14 residues. For the CDR3, the DNA is TGTGCCAGCAGCACGGACCAGCGAGATTCACCCCTCCACTTT. This encodes CASSTDQRDSPLHF.

This clone was observed a single time. The rearrangement joins TRBV29-1 to TRBJ2-1, with a tentative D call TRBD2 (6 bases). The V gene's germline CDR1 is SQVTM and CDR2 ANQGSEA. The CDR3 consists of 12 residues. Trimming left V 6 bases short and J 8 bases short, with 14 bases between. The CDR3 loop is CSVRKPSDEQFF. The CDR3 nucleotides read TGCAGCGTGAGGAAGCCTAGCGATGAGCAGTTCTTC.

This clone was counted many times. This sequence joins TRBV7-9 and TRBJ1-4; D is unclear. V was shortened by 5 bases and J by 3 bases, with 13 bases between the two germline ends. Germline V lookup: CDR1 SEHNR, CDR2 FQNEAQ (reference sequence). This CDR3 has 15 residues. The CDR3 sequence: CASSPVTGSNEKLFF. CDR3 sequence (DNA): TGTGCCAGCAGCCCCGTAACGGGGTCTAATGAAAAACTGTTTTTT.

This clone has just one count. V usage is TRBV29-1 and J usage is TRBJ2-5; D not certain. From germline, CDR1 is SQVTM and CDR2 ANQGSEA. V lost 5 bases to trimming and J lost 5 bases, with 12 bases between them. The CDR3 runs to 12 residues. The CDR3, as DNA: TGCAGCGTTATATTGGATAGGGAGACCCAGTACTTC. Translating gives CSVILDRETQYF. Combining the CDR3 with reference TRBV29-1 and TRBJ2-5 gives the whole variable domain SAVISQKPSRDICQRGTSLTIQCQVDSQVTMMFWYRQQPGQSLTLIATANQGSEATYESGFVIDKFPISRPNLTFSTLTVSNMSPEDSSIYLCSVILDRETQYFGPGTRLLVL.